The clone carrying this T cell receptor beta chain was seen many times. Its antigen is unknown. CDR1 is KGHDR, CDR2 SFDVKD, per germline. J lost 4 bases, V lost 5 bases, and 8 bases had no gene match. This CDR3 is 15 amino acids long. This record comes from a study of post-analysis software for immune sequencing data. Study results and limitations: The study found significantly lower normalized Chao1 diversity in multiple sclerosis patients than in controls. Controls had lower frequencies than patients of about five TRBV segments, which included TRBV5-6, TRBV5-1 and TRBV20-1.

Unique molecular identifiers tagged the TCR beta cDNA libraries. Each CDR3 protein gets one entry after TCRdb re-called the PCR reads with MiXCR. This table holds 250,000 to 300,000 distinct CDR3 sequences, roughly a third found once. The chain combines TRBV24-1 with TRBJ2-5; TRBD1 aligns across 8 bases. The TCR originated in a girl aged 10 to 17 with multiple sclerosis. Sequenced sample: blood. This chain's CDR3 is CATSAADREVETQYF. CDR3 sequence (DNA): TGTGCCACCAGTGCCGCGGACAGGGAGGTAGAGACCCAGTACTTC.